These 8 T cell receptor beta chains were sequenced from one sample in a study of shared clonotypes between healthy human individuals. TCRdb's copy holds only in-frame clones and misses some; the assay was immunoSEQ multiplex PCR. The data show roughly 2.2 million clones, 85% to 95% seen once. Sequencing was done on a sample of naive CD4+ T cells from PBMCs. Sample subset: CD45RA+ positively selected. The receptors were gathered from a man younger than 30 in good health. Some clones in this sample may be carry-over from other donors' samples.

This chain's CDR3 is CASSESRWGLYREQYF. DNA for the CDR3: TGCGCCAGCAGTGAGTCACGTTGGGGGCTCTATCGGGAGCAGTACTTC. The V gene is TRBV10-1, the J gene TRBJ2-7, with a tentative D call TRBD1 (6 bases). V lost 0 bases, J lost 7 bases, and 19 bases lay in between. Germline V gene lookup returns CDR1 WNHNN and CDR2 SYGVQD (reference sequence). CDR3 length: 16 amino acids.

The gene calls are TRBV2 and TRBJ2-3; no firm D call. The germline CDR1 and CDR2 sequences are SNHLY and FYNNEI. The CDR3 extends over 13 amino acids. The germline V and J ends were trimmed by 8 bases and 3 bases, with 12 bases remaining between them. This CDR3 is CASGKEATDTQYF. In nucleotides, the CDR3 is TGTGCCAGCGGTAAAGAAGCTACAGATACGCAGTATTTT.

This clone appeared a single time. The chain combines TRBV5-6 with TRBJ2-2, with D uncertain. Germline V gives CDR1 SGHDT, CDR2 YYEEEE. Trimming cost V 2 bases and J 4 bases, with 15 bases left between them. This CDR3 region has 16 residues. CDR3 sequence (DNA): TGTGCCAGCAGCTTTAGGAATCAGCTCATCACCGGGGAGCTGTTTTTT. Encoded protein: CASSFRNQLITGELFF.

The V and J genes are TRBV28 and TRBJ1-5; D call uncertain. This CDR3 region has 15 residues. Per the germline V gene, CDR1 is MDHEN and CDR2 is SYDVKM. Trimming left V 5 bases short and J 7 bases short, with 18 bases between. This chain's CDR3 is CASSIPVARGQPQHF. The CDR3 coding sequence is TGTGCCAGCAGTATCCCTGTCGCGCGTGGGCAGCCCCAGCATTTT.

J is TRBJ2-7 and V is TRBV20-1, with unresolved D. Trimming cost V 6 bases and J 3 bases, with 6 bases left between them. This CDR3 is built from 10 residues. The V gene's germline CDR1 is DFQATT and CDR2 SNEGSKA (reference sequence). The CDR3 sequence: CSALDYEQYF. CDR3 bases: TGCAGTGCCTTAGACTACGAGCAGTACTTC.

The chain couples TRBV7-3 to TRBJ2-1; the match to TRBD1 covers 7 bases. Germline CDR1 reads SGHTA; CDR2 reads FQGTGA. This CDR3 has 13 residues. J gave up 6 bases and V 6 bases, and 5 bases lay outside the gene matches. CDR3 sequence reads: CASSRGRFNEQFF. The CDR3 DNA is TGTGCCAGCAGTAGGGGGCGGTTCAATGAGCAGTTCTTC.

The chain carries TRBV28 and TRBJ1-2; 9 bases are shared with TRBD1. CDR3 length: 15 residues. V lost 7 bases, J lost 5 bases, and 11 bases stayed unmatched. CDR1 MDHEN and CDR2 SYDVKM come from the germline V gene. CDR3 bases: TGTGCCAGCAAATACCCGGGACAGGGCCGTTATGGCTACACCTTC. This encodes CASKYPGQGRYGYTF.

The chain joins TRBV7-3 to TRBJ2-7; D possibly corresponds to TRBD1 (5 bases). The CDR3 extends over 13 amino acids. V was trimmed by 0 bases and J by 5 bases, leaving 8 bases between them. Germline loops: CDR1 SGHTA, CDR2 FQGTGA. The CDR3: CASSLTGPDEQYF. The CDR3 region has the DNA TGTGCCAGCAGCTTAACGGGGCCGGACGAGCAGTACTTC.